This T cell receptor beta chain was profiled in a study of blood T cell repertoires in COVID-19. Study-level background: Whether acute or convalescent, the COVID-19 samples came from the United States, Italy and Spain. Sample material is recorded as cDNA or gDNA derived from T cells, B-cell-depleted T cells, or PBMCs.

Methods used by the authors: The assay estimated nucleated cells by amplifying reference gene primers. Here immunoSEQ multiplex PCR was the method, and the copy in TCRdb shows in-frame clones only, minus some. The DNA gave D and trimming, while V, J and clone size come from that table. In the table there are tens of thousands of clones, roughly 91% of which are singletons. V was shortened by 4 bases and J by 5 bases, with 12 bases between the two germline ends. This CDR3 has 13 amino acids. Germline V gene data show CDR1 as SGHRS and CDR2 as YFSETQ. Sequenced sample: peripheral blood. The TCR was taken from a man older than 75 with acute or convalescent COVID-19. This chain links TRBV5-1 with TRBJ2-5; tentatively, D is TRBD1 (6 bases). This CDR3 reads CASSPGTRETQYF. As DNA, the CDR3 is TGCGCCAGCAGCCCCGGGACAAGGGAGACCCAGTACTTC.